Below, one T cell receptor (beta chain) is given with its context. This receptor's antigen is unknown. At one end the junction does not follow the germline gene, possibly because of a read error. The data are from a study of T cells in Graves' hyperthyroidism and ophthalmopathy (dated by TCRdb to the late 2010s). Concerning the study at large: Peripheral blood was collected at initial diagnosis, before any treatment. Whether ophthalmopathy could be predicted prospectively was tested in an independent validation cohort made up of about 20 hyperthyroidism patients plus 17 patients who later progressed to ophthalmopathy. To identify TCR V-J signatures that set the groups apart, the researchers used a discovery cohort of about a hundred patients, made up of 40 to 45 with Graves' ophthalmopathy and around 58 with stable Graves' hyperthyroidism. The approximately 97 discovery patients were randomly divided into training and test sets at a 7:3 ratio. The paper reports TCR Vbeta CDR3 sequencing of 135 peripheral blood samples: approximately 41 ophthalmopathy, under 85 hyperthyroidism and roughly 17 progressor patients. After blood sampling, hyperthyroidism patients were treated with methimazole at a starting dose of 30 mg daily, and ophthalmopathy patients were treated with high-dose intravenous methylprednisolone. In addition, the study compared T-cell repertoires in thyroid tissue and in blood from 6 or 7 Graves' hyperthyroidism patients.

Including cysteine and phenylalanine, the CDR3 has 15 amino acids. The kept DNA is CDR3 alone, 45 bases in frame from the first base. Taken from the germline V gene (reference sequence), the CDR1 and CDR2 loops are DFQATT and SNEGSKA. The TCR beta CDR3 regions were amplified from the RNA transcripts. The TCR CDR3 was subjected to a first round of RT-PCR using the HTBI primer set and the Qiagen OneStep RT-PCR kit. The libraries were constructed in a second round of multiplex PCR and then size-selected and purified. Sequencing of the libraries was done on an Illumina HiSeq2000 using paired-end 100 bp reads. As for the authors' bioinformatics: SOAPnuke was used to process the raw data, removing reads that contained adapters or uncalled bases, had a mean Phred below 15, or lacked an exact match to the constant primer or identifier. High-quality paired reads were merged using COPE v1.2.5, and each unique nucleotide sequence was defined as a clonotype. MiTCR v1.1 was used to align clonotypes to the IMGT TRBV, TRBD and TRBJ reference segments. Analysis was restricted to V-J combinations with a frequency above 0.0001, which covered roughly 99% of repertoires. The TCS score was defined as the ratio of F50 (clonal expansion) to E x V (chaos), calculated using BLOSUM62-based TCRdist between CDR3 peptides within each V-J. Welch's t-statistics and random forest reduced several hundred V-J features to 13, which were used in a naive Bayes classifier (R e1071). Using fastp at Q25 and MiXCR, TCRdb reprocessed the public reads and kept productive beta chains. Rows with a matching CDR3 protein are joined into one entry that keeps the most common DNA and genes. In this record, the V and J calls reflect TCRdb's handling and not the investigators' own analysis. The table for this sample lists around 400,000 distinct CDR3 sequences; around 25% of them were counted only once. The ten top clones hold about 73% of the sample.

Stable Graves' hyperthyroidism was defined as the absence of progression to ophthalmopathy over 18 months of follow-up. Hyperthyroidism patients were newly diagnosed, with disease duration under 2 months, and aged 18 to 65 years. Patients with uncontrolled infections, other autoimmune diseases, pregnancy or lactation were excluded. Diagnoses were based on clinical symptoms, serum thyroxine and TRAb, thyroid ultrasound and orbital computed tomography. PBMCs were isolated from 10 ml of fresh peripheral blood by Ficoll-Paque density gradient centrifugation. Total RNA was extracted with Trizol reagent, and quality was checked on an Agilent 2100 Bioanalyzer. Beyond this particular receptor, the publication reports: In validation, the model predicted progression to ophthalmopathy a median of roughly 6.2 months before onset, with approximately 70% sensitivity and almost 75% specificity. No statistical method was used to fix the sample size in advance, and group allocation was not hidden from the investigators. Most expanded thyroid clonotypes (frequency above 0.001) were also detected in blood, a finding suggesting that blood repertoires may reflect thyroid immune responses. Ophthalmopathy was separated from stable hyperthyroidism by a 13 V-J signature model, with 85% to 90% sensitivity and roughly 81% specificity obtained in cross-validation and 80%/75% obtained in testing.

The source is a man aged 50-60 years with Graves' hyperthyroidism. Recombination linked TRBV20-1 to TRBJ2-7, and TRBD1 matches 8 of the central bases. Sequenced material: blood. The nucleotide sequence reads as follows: TGCAGTGTTAGAGAGTATGGCGGACAGGGCCGCGAGCAGTACTTC. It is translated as CSVREYGGQGREQYF.